These T cell receptor beta chains were read from a single sample in a study of identical twins. From the 5' RACE reads, TCRdb called clonotypes with MiXCR, one entry per CDR3 protein. This table holds some 500,000 distinct CDR3 sequences, 13% to 15% found once. These data were also reused for a study on yellow fever vaccine responses in identical twins.

Sequences were obtained from CD4+ T cells sorted from blood. The receptors originated from a woman between 18 and 29 years old in good health. The conserved cysteine and the conserved F or W are not part of the CDR3 here.

CDR3	J	V	length
SVPLSRLAGAYEQY	TRBJ2-7	TRBV20-1	14
ASSQAGVGEQY	TRBJ2-7	TRBV3-1	11
SARDGYSNQPQH	TRBJ1-5	TRBV20-1	12
ASSPQRQATDTQY	TRBJ2-3	TRBV7-9	13
ASSQEDRGRWGYT	TRBJ1-2	TRBV4-1	13
ATSFGQGAAGYGYT	TRBJ1-2	TRBV15	14
ASTGTGVNEQY	TRBJ2-7	TRBV2	11
ASSQYRTGFGTEAF	TRBJ1-1	TRBV5-6	14
ASSPPWGVNTEAF	TRBJ1-1	TRBV7-9	13
ASSAAGGGGTSGRSYNEQF	TRBJ2-1	TRBV6-2/TRBV6-3	19
SASGTGGTSYGYT	TRBJ1-2	TRBV20-1	13
ASSPTDVNQPQH	TRBJ1-5	TRBV12-3/TRBV12-4	12
SARDAVGAYEQY	TRBJ2-7	TRBV20-1	12
SVGILGGYEQY	TRBJ2-7	TRBV29-1	11
SARTRRGGYNEQF	TRBJ2-1	TRBV20-1	13
ASSLRLAHYNEQF	TRBJ2-1	TRBV5-1	13
ASSPRSASGANVLT	TRBJ2-6	TRBV5-1	14
ASSSWPYGETQY	TRBJ2-5	TRBV7-9	12
ASRSGPDRSTDTQY	TRBJ2-3	TRBV2	14
AISPREQSEPQH	TRBJ1-5	TRBV10-3	12
ASSPPPTGTSTDTQY	TRBJ2-3	TRBV28	15
ASSQIPWTVRSSSYNEQF	TRBJ2-1	TRBV4-3	18
ANSLGPGQGYYEQF	TRBJ2-1	TRBV14	14
ASSLDTGETQY	TRBJ2-5	TRBV5-1	11
ASSQGTSGFYEQY	TRBJ2-7	TRBV28	13
ASSQPGQADGYT	TRBJ1-2	TRBV4-3	12
ASRKTGAGELF	TRBJ2-2	TRBV12-3/TRBV12-4	11
ASSLRAPTDTQY	TRBJ2-3	TRBV11-2	12
SVVEGQQF	TRBJ2-1	TRBV29-1	8
ASSFQFGQPQH	TRBJ1-5	TRBV12-3/TRBV12-4	11
ATSDLSQGEDTQY	TRBJ2-3	TRBV24-1	13
SAPRGTVQETQY	TRBJ2-5	TRBV20-1	12
ASMTTTGELF	TRBJ2-2	TRBV10-1	10
ATSDIIPNGELF	TRBJ2-2	TRBV24-1	12
ASSAGGNTIY	TRBJ1-3	TRBV28	10
ASSAGQGAIVYEQY	TRBJ2-7	TRBV5-1	14
ASSVSINYEQY	TRBJ2-7	TRBV9	11
ASSPERNYNYEQY	TRBJ2-7	TRBV28	13
ASRLTDGTGELF	TRBJ2-2	TRBV2	12
ASWDLTDTQY	TRBJ2-3	TRBV28	10
ASSLVGLAGANEQF	TRBJ2-1	TRBV7-2	14
ASSRGRGQVYTEAF	TRBJ1-1	TRBV11-2	14
ASSFSRWGQY	TRBJ2-7	TRBV28	10
ASSPGTFEQY	TRBJ2-7	TRBV7-2	10
SANNRGGNTGELF	TRBJ2-2	TRBV20-1	13
ATSDREEAKNIQY	TRBJ2-4	TRBV24-1	13
ASSLVPGGINTGELF	TRBJ2-2	TRBV7-9	15
ASTSRGWGTGELF	TRBJ2-2	TRBV5-6	13